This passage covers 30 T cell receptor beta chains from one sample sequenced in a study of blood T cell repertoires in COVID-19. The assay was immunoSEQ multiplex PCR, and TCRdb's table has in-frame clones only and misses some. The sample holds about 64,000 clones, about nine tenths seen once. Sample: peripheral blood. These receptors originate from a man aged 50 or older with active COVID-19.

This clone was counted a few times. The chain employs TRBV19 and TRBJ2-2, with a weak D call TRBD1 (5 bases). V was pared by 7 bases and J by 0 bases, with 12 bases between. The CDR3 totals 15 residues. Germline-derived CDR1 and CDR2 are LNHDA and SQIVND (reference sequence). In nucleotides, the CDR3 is TGTGCCAGTACCTTCGACAGAGCGAACACCGGGGAGCTGTTTTTT. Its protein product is CASTFDRANTGELFF.

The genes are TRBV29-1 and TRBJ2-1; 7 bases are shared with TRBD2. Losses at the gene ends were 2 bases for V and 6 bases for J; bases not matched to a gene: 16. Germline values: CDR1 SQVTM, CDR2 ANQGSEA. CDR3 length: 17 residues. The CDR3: CSVEPPGGSRGGNEQFF. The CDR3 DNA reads TGCAGCGTTGAACCGCCCGGGGGGTCTAGGGGCGGCAATGAGCAGTTCTTC.

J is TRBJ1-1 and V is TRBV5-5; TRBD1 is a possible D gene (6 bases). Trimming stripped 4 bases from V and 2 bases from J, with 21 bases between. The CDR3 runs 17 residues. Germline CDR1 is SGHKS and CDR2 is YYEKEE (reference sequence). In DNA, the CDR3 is TGTGCCAGCAGCCCCCATGCCCGAGGGGGGGTCAACACTGAAGCTTTCTTT. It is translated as CASSPHARGGVNTEAFF.

CDR3 sequence reads: CASSPQGAAGNTIYF. The CDR3, as DNA: TGTGCCAGCTCACCCCAGGGGGCGGCTGGAAACACCATATATTTT. The chain recombines TRBV18 with TRBJ1-3; TRBD1 aligns across 8 bases. The CDR3 consists of 15 residues. Trimming at V came to 3 bases and at J to 2 bases, leaving 3 bases not matched to a gene. Per germline, CDR1 KGHSH and CDR2 LQKENI.

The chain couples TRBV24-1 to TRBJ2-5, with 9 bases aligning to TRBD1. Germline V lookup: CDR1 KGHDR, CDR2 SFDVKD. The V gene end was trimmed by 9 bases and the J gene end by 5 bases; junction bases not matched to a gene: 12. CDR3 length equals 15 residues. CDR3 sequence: CATAAGTGISETQYF. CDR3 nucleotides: TGTGCCACCGCCGCGGGGACAGGGATTTCGGAGACCCAGTACTTC.

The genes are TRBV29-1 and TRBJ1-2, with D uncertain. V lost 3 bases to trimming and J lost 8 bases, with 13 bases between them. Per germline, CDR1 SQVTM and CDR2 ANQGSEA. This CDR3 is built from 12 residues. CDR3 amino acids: CSVDEGVRGYTF. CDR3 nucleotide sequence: TGCAGCGTTGACGAGGGCGTTCGGGGCTACACCTTC. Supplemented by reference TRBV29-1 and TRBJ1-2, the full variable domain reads SAVISQKPSRDICQRGTSLTIQCQVDSQVTMMFWYRQQPGQSLTLIATANQGSEATYESGFVIDKFPISRPNLTFSTLTVSNMSPEDSSIYLCSVDEGVRGYTFGSGTRLTVV.

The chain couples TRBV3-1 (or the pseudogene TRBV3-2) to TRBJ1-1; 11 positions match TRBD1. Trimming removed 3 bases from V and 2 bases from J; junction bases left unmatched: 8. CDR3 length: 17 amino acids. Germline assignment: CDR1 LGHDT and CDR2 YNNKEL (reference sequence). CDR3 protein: CASSHTSGTGGNTEAFF. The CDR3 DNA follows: TGTGCCAGCAGCCATACATCCGGGACAGGGGGAAACACTGAAGCTTTCTTT.

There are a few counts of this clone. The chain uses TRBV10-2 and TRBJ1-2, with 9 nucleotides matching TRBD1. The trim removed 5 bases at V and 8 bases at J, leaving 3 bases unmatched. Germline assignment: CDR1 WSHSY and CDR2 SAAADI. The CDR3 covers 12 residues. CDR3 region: CASSWDRDGYTF. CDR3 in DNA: TGCGCCAGCAGTTGGGACAGGGACGGCTACACCTTC.

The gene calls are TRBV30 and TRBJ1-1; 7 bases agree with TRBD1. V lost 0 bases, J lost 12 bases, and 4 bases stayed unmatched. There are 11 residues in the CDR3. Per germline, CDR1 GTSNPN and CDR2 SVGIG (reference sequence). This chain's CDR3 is CAWSVRQGTFF. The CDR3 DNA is TGTGCCTGGAGTGTACGACAGGGAACTTTCTTT.

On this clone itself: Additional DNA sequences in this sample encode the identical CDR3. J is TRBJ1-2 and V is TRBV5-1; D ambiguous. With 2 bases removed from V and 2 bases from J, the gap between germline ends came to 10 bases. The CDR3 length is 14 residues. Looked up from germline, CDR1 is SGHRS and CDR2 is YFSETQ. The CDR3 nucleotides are TGCGCCAGCAGCTTCCGTGGAGGGAACTATGGCTACACCTTC. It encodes CASSFRGGNYGYTF. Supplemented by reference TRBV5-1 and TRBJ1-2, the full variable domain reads KAGVTQTPRYLIKTRGQQVTLSCSPISGHRSVSWYQQTPGQGLQFLFEYFSETQRNKGNFPGRFSGRQFSNSRSEMNVSTLELGDSALYLCASSFRGGNYGYTFGSGTRLTVV.

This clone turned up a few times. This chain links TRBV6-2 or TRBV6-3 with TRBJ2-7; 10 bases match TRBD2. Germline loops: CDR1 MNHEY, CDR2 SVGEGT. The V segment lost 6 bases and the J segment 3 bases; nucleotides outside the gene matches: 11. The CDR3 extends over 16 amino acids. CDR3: CASSPPLAGESYEQYF. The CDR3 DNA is TGTGCCAGCAGCCCCCCTCTAGCGGGAGAGAGCTACGAGCAGTACTTC.

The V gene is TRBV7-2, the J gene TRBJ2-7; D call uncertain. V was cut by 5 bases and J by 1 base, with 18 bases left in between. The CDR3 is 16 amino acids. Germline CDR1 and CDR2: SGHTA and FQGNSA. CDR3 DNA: TGTGCCAGCAGCCCCGGAGCCGCCGGTGGGTCCTACGAGCAGTACTTC. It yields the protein CASSPGAAGGSYEQYF.

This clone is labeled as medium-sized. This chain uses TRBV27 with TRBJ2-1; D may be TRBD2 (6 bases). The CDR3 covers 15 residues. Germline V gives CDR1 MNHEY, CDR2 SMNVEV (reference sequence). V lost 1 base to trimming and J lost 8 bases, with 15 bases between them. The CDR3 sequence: CASSLFGGPADEQFF. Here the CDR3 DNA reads TGTGCCAGCAGTTTATTCGGAGGGCCAGCCGATGAGCAGTTCTTC.

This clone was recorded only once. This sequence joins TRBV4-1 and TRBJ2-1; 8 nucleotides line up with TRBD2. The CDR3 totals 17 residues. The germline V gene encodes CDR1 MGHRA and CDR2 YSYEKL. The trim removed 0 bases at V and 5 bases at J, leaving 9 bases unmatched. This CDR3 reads CASSQDGAGLADNEQFF. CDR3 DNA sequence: TGCGCCAGCAGCCAAGACGGAGCAGGACTAGCCGACAATGAGCAGTTCTTC.

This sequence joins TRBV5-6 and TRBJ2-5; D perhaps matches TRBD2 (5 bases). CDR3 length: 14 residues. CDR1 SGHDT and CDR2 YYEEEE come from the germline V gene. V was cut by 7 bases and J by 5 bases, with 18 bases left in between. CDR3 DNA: TGTGCCAGCGGAGGTACCCAGGCGGGCGAGACCCAGTACTTC. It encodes CASGGTQAGETQYF. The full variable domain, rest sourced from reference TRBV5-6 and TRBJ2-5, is DAGVTQSPTHLIKTRGQQVTLRCSPKSGHDTVSWYQQALGQGPQFIFQYYEEEERQRGNFPDRFSGHQFPNYSSELNVNALLLGDSALYLCASGGTQAGETQYFGPGTRLLVL.

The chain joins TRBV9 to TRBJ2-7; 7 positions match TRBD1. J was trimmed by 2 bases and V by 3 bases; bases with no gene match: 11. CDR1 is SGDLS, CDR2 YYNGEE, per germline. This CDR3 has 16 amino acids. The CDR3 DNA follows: TGTGCCAGCAGCGCCAACGACAGGGTTGGGACCTACGAGCAGTACTTC. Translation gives CASSANDRVGTYEQYF.

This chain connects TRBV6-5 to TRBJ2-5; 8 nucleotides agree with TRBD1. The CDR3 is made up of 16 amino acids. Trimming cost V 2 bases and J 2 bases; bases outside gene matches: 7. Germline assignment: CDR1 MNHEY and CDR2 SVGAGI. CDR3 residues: CASSYLGTGLQETQYF. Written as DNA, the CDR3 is TGTGCCAGCAGTTACCTCGGGACAGGTTTACAAGAGACCCAGTACTTC.

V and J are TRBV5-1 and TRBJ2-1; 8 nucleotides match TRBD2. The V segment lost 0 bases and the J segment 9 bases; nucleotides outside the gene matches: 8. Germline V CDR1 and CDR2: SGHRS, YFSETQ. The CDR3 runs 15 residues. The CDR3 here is CASSLAAGGEGEQFF. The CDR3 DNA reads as TGCGCCAGCAGCTTGGCCGCGGGGGGCGAGGGTGAGCAGTTCTTC.

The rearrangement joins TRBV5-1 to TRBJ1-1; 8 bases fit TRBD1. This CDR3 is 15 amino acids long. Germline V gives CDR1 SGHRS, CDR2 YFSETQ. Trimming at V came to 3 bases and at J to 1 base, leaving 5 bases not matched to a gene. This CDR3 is CASSYLDRANTEAFF. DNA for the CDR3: TGCGCCAGCAGCTACTTGGACAGGGCGAACACTGAAGCTTTCTTT. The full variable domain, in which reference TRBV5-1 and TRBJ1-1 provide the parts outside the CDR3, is KAGVTQTPRYLIKTRGQQVTLSCSPISGHRSVSWYQQTPGQGLQFLFEYFSETQRNKGNFPGRFSGRQFSNSRSEMNVSTLELGDSALYLCASSYLDRANTEAFFGQGTRLTVV.

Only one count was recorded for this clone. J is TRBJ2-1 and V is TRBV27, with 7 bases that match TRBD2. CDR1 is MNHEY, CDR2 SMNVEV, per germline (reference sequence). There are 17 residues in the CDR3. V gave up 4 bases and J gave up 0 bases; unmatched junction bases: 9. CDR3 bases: TGTGCCAGCAGTTCTGCCTCGGGAGGTAGCTCCTACAATGAGCAGTTCTTC. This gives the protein CASSSASGGSSYNEQFF.

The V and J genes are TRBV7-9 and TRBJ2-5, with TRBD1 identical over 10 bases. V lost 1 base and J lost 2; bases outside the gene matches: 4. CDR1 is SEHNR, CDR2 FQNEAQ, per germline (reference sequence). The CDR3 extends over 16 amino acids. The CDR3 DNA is TGTGCCAGCAGCTTAGGGGACAGGGGTGCTCAAGAGACCCAGTACTTC. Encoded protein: CASSLGDRGAQETQYF.

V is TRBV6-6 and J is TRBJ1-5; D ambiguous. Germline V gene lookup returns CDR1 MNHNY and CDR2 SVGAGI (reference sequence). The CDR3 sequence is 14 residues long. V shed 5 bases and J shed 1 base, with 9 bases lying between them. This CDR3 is CASSPLVSNQPQHF. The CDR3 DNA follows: TGTGCCAGCAGTCCACTAGTAAGCAATCAGCCCCAGCATTTT.

CDR3 nucleotides: TGTGCCAGCAGCGACCATTCGGTCGCCAGGGGAGAAGCTTTCTTT. Protein: CASSDHSVARGEAFF. The chain couples TRBV2 to TRBJ1-1; D perhaps matches TRBD1 (6 bases). Germline V gene lookup returns CDR1 SNHLY and CDR2 FYNNEI. CDR3 length equals 15 residues. V lost 6 bases, J lost 8 bases, and 22 bases lay in between.

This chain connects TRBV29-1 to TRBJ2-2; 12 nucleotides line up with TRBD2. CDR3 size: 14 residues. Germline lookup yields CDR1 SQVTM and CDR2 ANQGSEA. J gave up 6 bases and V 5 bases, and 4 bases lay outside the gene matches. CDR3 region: CSVSTSGRPGELFF. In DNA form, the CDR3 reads TGCAGCGTTTCGACTAGCGGGAGACCCGGGGAGCTGTTTTTT.

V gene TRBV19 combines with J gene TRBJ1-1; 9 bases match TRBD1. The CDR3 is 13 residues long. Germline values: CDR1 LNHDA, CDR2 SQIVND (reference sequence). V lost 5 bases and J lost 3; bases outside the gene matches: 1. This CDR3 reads CASSWDRDTEAFF. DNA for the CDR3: TGTGCCAGTAGTTGGGACAGGGACACTGAAGCTTTCTTT.

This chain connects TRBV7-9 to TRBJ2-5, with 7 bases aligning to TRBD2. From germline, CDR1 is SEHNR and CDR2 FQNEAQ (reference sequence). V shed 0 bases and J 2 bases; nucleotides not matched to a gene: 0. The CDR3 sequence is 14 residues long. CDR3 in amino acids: CASSLAREQETQYF. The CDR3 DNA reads TGTGCCAGCAGCTTAGCGCGGGAGCAAGAGACCCAGTACTTC.

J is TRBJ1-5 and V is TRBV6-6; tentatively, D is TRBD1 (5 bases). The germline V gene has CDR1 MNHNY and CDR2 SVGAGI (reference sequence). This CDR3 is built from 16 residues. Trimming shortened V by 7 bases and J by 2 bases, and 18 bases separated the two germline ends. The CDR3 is CASTRGGGEGNQPQHF. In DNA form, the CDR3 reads TGTGCCAGCACTAGGGGAGGAGGGGAAGGCAATCAGCCCCAGCATTTT.

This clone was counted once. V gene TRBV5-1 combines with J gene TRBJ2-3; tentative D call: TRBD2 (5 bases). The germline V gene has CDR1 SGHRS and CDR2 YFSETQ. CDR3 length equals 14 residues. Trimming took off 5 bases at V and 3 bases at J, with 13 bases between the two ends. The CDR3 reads CASSPGVGTDTQYF. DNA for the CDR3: TGCGCCAGCAGTCCCGGGGTCGGAACAGATACGCAGTATTTT. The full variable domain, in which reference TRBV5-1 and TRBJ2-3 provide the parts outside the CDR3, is KAGVTQTPRYLIKTRGQQVTLSCSPISGHRSVSWYQQTPGQGLQFLFEYFSETQRNKGNFPGRFSGRQFSNSRSEMNVSTLELGDSALYLCASSPGVGTDTQYFGPGTRLTVL.

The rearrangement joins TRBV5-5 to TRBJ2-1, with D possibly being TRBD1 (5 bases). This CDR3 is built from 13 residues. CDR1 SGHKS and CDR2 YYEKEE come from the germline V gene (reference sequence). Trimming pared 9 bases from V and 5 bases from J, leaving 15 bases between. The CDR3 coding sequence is TGTGCCACCCCAGGGATCTTGAACAATGAGCAGTTCTTC. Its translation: CATPGILNNEQFF.

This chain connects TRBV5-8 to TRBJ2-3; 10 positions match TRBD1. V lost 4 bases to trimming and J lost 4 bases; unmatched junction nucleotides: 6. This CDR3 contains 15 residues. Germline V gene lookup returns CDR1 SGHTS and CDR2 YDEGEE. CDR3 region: CASSTGQGVADTQYF. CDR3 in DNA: TGTGCCAGCAGCACCGGACAGGGGGTCGCAGATACGCAGTATTTT.